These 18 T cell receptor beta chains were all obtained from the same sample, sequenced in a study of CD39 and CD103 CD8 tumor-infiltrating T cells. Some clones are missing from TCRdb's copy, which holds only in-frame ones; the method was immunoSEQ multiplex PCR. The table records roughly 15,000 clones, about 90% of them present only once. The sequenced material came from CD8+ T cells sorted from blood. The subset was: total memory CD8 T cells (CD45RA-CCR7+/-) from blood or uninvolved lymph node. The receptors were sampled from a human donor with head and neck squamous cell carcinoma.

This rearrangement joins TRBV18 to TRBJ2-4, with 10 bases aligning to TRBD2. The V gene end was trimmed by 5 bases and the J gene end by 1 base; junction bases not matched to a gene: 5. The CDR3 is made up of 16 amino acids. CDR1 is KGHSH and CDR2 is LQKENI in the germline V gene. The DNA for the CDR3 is TGTGCCAGCTCAGACCTAGCGGGGGACGCCAAAAACATTCAGTACTTC. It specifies CASSDLAGDAKNIQYF.

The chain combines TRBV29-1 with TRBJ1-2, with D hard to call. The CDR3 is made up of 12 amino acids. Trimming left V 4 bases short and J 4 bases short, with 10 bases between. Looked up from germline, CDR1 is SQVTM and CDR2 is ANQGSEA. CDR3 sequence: CSVATETYGYTF. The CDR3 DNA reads TGCAGCGTTGCTACAGAAACCTATGGCTACACCTTC.

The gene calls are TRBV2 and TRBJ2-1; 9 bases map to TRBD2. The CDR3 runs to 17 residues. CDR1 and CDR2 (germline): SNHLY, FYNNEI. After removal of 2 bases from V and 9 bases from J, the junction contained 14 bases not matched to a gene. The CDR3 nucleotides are TGTGCCAGCAGTGAATTCGGCGGGGGGGCTCGGTTGCTTGAGCAGTTCTTC. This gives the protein CASSEFGGGARLLEQFF. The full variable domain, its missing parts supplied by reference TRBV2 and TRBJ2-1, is EPEVTQTPSHQVTQMGQEVILRCVPISNHLYFYWYRQILGQKVEFLVSFYNNEISEKSEIFDDQFSVERPDGSNFTLKIRSTKLEDSAMYFCASSEFGGGARLLEQFFGPGTRLTVL.

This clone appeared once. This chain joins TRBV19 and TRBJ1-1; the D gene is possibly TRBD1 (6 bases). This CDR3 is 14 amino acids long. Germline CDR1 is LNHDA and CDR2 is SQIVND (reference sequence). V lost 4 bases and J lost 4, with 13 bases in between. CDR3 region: CASSTLTGGTEAFF. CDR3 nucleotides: TGTGCCAGTAGTACCTTGACAGGAGGCACTGAAGCTTTCTTT.

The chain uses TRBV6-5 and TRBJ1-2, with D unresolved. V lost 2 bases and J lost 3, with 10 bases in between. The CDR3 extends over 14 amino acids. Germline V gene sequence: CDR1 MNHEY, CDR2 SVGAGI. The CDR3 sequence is CASSYHRVDYGYTF. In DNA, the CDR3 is TGTGCCAGCAGTTACCACCGGGTTGACTATGGCTACACCTTC.

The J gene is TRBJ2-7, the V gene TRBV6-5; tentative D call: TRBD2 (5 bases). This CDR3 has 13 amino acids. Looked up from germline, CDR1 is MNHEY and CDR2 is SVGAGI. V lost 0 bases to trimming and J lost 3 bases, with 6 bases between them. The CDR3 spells CASSYSGSYEQYF. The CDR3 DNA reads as TGTGCCAGCAGTTACTCGGGGAGCTACGAGCAGTACTTC.

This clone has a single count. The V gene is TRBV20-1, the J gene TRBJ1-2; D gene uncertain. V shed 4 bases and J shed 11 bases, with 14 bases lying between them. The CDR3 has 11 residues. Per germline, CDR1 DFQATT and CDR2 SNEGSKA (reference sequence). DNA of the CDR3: TGCAGTGCTACATCAGGAATCGGATACACCTTC. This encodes CSATSGIGYTF.

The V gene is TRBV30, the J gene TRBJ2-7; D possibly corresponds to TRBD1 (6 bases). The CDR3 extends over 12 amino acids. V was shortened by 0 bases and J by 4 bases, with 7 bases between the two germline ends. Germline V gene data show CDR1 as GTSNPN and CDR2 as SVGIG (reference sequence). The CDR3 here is CAWSVGGYEQYF. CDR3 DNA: TGTGCCTGGAGTGTAGGGGGATACGAGCAGTACTTC.

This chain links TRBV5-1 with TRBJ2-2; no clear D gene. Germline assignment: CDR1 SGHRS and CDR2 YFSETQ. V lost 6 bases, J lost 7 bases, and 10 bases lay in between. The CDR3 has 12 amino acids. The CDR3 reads CASTLRVGELFF. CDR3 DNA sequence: TGCGCCAGCACCTTAAGGGTCGGGGAGCTGTTTTTT.

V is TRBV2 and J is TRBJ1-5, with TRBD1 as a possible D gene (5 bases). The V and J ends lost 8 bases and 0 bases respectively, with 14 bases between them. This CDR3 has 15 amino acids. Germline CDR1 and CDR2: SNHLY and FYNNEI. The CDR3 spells CASRGASYSNQPQHF. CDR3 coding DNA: TGTGCCAGCCGCGGGGCATCTTATAGCAATCAGCCCCAGCATTTT. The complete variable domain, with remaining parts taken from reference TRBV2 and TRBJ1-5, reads EPEVTQTPSHQVTQMGQEVILRCVPISNHLYFYWYRQILGQKVEFLVSFYNNEISEKSEIFDDQFSVERPDGSNFTLKIRSTKLEDSAMYFCASRGASYSNQPQHFGDGTRLSIL.

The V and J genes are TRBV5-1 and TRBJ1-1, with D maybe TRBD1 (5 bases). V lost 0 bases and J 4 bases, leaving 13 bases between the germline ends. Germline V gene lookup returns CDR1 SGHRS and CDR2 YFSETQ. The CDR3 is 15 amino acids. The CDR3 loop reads CASSLGEGPVTEAFF. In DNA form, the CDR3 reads TGCGCCAGCAGCTTGGGGGAGGGGCCTGTCACTGAAGCTTTCTTT.

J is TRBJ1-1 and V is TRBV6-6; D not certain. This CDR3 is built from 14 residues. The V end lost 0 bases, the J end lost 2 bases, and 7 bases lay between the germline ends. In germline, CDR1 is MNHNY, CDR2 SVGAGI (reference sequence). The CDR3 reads CASSYSVGNTEAFF. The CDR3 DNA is TGTGCCAGCAGTTACTCGGTGGGCAACACTGAAGCTTTCTTT.

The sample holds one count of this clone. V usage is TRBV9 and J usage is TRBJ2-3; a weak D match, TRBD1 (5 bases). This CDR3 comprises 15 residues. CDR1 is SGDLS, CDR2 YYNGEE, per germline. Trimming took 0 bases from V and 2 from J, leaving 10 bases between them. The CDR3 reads CASSVEQADTDTQYF. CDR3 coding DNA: TGTGCCAGCAGCGTAGAACAGGCAGACACAGATACGCAGTATTTT.

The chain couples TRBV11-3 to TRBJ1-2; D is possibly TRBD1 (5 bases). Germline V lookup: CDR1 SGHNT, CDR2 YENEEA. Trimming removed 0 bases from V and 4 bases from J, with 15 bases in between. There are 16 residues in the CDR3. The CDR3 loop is CASSLDVRWGLYGYTF. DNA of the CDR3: TGTGCCAGCAGCTTAGACGTCAGGTGGGGCCTCTATGGCTACACCTTC.

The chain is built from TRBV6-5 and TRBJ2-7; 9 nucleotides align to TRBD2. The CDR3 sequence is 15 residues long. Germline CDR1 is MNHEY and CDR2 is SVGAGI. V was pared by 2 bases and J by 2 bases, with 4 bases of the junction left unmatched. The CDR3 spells CASSYTAGGPYEQYF. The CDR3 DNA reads TGTGCCAGCAGTTACACCGCGGGGGGGCCCTACGAGCAGTACTTC.

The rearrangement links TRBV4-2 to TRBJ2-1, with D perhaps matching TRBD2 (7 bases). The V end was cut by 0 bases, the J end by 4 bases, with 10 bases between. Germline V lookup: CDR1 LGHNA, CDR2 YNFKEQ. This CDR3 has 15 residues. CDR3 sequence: CASSQDGGAYNEQFF. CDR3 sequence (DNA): TGTGCCAGCAGCCAAGATGGGGGGGCTTACAATGAGCAGTTCTTC.

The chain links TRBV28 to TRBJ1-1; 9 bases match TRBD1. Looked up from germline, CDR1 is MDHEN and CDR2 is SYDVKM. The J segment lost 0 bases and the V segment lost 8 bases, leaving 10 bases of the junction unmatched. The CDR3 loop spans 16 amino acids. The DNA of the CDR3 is TGTGCCAGCCAGTGGACAGGGGACTTCATGAACACTGAAGCTTTCTTT. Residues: CASQWTGDFMNTEAFF.

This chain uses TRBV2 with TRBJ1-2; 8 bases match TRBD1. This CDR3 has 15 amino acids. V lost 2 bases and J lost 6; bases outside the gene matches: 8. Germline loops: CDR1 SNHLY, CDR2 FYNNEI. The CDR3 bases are TGTGCCAGCAGTGAAAGCCGGCAGGGGGCACATGGCTACACCTTC. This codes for CASSESRQGAHGYTF.